The next 19 T cell receptor beta chains were all read from a single sample in a study of human T cells and chemical hapten exposure. Time point here: patch test 2, 6 weeks after DPC sensitization. Treatment indicated: therapeutic diphenylcyclopropenone sensitization with weekly scalp DPC. Each CDR3 protein gets one entry after TCRdb re-called the RACE reads with MiXCR. The repertoire holds approximately 75,000 distinct CDR3 sequences, with 8.5% as singletons. This specimen was whole blood, taken in connection with sensitization to the hapten diphenylcyclopropenone (DPC). These TCRs come from a woman aged 45 to 65 with alopecia areata. Some clones in this sample may be carry-over from other donors' samples.

The rearrangement uses TRBV29-1 and TRBJ1-2; possibly TRBD1 for D (5 bases). Germline CDR1 and CDR2: SQVTM and ANQGSEA. This CDR3 is 12 amino acids long. V was shortened by 5 bases and J by 4 bases, with 11 bases between the two germline ends. For the CDR3, the DNA is TGCAGCGTTCCACGACAGCCCTATGGCTACACCTTC. As protein: CSVPRQPYGYTF.

There are many counts of this clonotype. J is TRBJ1-2 and V is TRBV7-6; 10 bases are shared with TRBD1. Germline V lookup: CDR1 SGHVS, CDR2 FNYEAQ. This CDR3 region has 16 residues. The V segment lost 2 bases and the J segment 4 bases; nucleotides outside the gene matches: 7. The CDR3 here is CASSLRQGALVYGYTF. The CDR3 bases are TGTGCCAGCAGCTTAAGACAGGGGGCACTTGTCTATGGCTACACCTTC.

V gene TRBV28 combines with J gene TRBJ2-1; possibly TRBD2 for D (5 bases). The V gene lost 6 bases and the J gene lost 6 bases, with 15 bases spanning the gap. The germline V gene encodes CDR1 MDHEN and CDR2 SYDVKM. CDR3 size: 14 residues. The CDR3 spells CASRRGLTINEQFF. In DNA, the CDR3 is TGTGCCAGCAGGCGTGGACTGACCATCAATGAGCAGTTCTTC. Based on the CDR3 plus reference TRBV28 and TRBJ2-1, the full variable domain is DVKVTQSSRYLVKRTGEKVFLECVQDMDHENMFWYRQDPGLGLRLIYFSYDVKMKEKGDIPEGYSVSREKKERFSLILESASTNQTSMYLCASRRGLTINEQFFGPGTRLTVL.

The chain is built from TRBV29-1 and TRBJ2-5; 7 bases match TRBD1. Trimming at V came to 5 bases and at J to 1 base, leaving 4 bases not matched to a gene. The germline V gene has CDR1 SQVTM and CDR2 ANQGSEA. The CDR3 extends over 13 amino acids. Here the CDR3 reads CSVPGQAQETQYF. The CDR3 DNA sequence: TGCAGCGTTCCCGGACAGGCCCAAGAGACCCAGTACTTC.

The chain recombines TRBV5-1 with TRBJ2-5, with D uncertain. Per the germline V gene, CDR1 is SGHRS and CDR2 is YFSETQ. The CDR3 totals 13 residues. The V and J ends lost 0 bases and 4 bases respectively, with 7 bases between them. In DNA, the CDR3 is TGCGCCAGCAGCTTGGACCCCCGAGAGACCCAGTACTTC. Translation gives CASSLDPRETQYF.

This clonotype was seen repeatedly, ten times or more. V gene TRBV29-1 combines with J gene TRBJ1-5; 7 nucleotides match TRBD1. This CDR3 contains 15 residues. Germline trimming cut 4 bases from V and 4 bases from J; bases unmatched to any gene: 10. Germline values: CDR1 SQVTM, CDR2 ANQGSEA. The CDR3, as DNA: TGCAGCGTTGCCCTCAGACAGGGAGGAAATCAGCCCCAGCATTTT. Protein sequence: CSVALRQGGNQPQHF.

This clonotype was seen repeatedly, ten times or more. The genes are TRBV5-1 and TRBJ1-5; D not resolved. CDR1 is SGHRS, CDR2 YFSETQ, per germline. The CDR3 consists of 14 residues. V shed 4 bases and J shed 8 bases, with 16 bases lying between them. The CDR3 DNA reads as TGCGCCAGCAGCCCGGGAGTCGGGAGCAAGCCCCAGCATTTT. This gives the protein CASSPGVGSKPQHF. The full variable domain, rest sourced from reference TRBV5-1 and TRBJ1-5, is KAGVTQTPRYLIKTRGQQVTLSCSPISGHRSVSWYQQTPGQGLQFLFEYFSETQRNKGNFPGRFSGRQFSNSRSEMNVSTLELGDSALYLCASSPGVGSKPQHFGDGTRLSIL.

This chain joins TRBV30 and TRBJ2-5; D is undetermined. The germline V gene has CDR1 GTSNPN and CDR2 SVGIG (reference sequence). The CDR3 runs to 11 residues. V lost 0 bases to trimming and J lost 6 bases, with 5 bases between them. The CDR3 reads CAWSVMKTQYF. CDR3 nucleotide sequence: TGTGCCTGGAGTGTAATGAAGACCCAGTACTTC.

The chain couples TRBV6-5 to TRBJ2-5; 9 nucleotides match TRBD2. The CDR3 is 15 amino acids. Germline-derived CDR1 and CDR2 are MNHEY and SVGAGI. The junction had 8 bases not matched to a gene; V was cut back by 4 bases and J by 5 bases. CDR3 residues: CASSSRVAGDETQYF. The DNA for the CDR3 is TGTGCCAGCAGTTCCCGCGTAGCGGGGGACGAGACCCAGTACTTC.

This clonotype was detected a few times. The rearrangement uses TRBV27 and TRBJ1-6; D remains ambiguous. V lost 5 bases, J lost 7 bases, and 18 bases lay in between. Germline V gene lookup returns CDR1 MNHEY and CDR2 SMNVEV (reference sequence). The CDR3 is 16 amino acids. The CDR3 is CASSPFLGRMNSPLHF. The CDR3 DNA reads as TGTGCCAGCAGTCCTTTCTTAGGGAGGATGAATTCACCCCTCCACTTT.

This clonotype was observed at least ten times. The chain combines TRBV6-2 or TRBV6-3 with TRBJ2-1, with D tentatively TRBD2 (6 bases). The germline V and J ends were trimmed by 8 bases and 7 bases, with 6 bases remaining between them. The CDR3 sequence is 10 residues long. Germline CDR1 MNHEY, CDR2 SVGEGT. Here the CDR3 reads CASGGNEQFF. DNA of the CDR3: TGTGCCAGCGGGGGGAATGAGCAGTTCTTC.

This clonotype was counted ten times or more. The chain joins TRBV6-2 or TRBV6-3 to TRBJ2-6, with D possibly being TRBD1 (6 bases). The CDR3 length is 17 residues. V lost 7 bases to trimming and J lost 3 bases, with 19 bases between them. Germline V gives CDR1 MNHEY, CDR2 SVGEGT. This CDR3 reads CASIPTGTTFGANVLTF. In nucleotides, the CDR3 is TGTGCCAGCATTCCGACAGGAACCACTTTTGGGGCCAACGTCCTGACTTTC.

J is TRBJ2-7 and V is TRBV5-6; D is uncertain. CDR1 and CDR2 (germline): SGHDT, YYEEEE. The CDR3 is 12 residues long. The V gene lost 0 bases and the J gene lost 7 bases, with 8 bases spanning the gap. In DNA, the CDR3 is TGTGCCAGCAGCTTGGTCAGTCAAGAGCAGTACTTC. Translated: CASSLVSQEQYF.

This clonotype was counted many times. The J gene is TRBJ2-7, the V gene TRBV12-3 or TRBV12-4; 12 bases line up with TRBD2. The CDR3 contains 15 residues. With 7 bases clipped from V and 2 bases from J, the junction kept 6 bases outside the gene matches. CDR3 DNA: TGTGCCAGCACCCCCGGACTAGCGGGACCCTACGAGCAGTACTTC. The encoded protein is CASTPGLAGPYEQYF.

This clonotype has a handful of counts. The V gene is TRBV29-1, the J gene TRBJ1-2; D unresolved. Germline CDR1 reads SQVTM; CDR2 reads ANQGSEA. The CDR3 runs 15 residues. The V gene lost 4 bases and the J gene lost 0 bases, with 15 bases spanning the gap. The CDR3 DNA reads TGCAGCGTTGTCAGTACAGACCGAGCTAACTATGGCTACACCTTC. It yields the protein CSVVSTDRANYGYTF. The full variable domain, with the rest looked up from reference TRBV29-1 and TRBJ1-2, is SAVISQKPSRDICQRGTSLTIQCQVDSQVTMMFWYRQQPGQSLTLIATANQGSEATYESGFVIDKFPISRPNLTFSTLTVSNMSPEDSSIYLCSVVSTDRANYGYTFGSGTRLTVV.

This clonotype showed up many times. The chain combines TRBV7-9 with TRBJ1-5; D unresolved. V was trimmed by 5 bases and J by 4 bases, leaving 9 bases between them. This CDR3 comprises 13 residues. The germline V gene has CDR1 SEHNR and CDR2 FQNEAQ (reference sequence). The CDR3 spells CASSPGWNQPQHF. Here the CDR3 DNA reads TGTGCCAGCAGCCCCGGATGGAATCAGCCCCAGCATTTT.

This clonotype was recorded many times. The rearrangement joins TRBV4-1 to TRBJ2-3, with TRBD2 identical over 13 bases. From germline, CDR1 is MGHRA and CDR2 YSYEKL. This CDR3 is built from 16 residues. Germline trimming cut 4 bases from V and 5 bases from J; bases unmatched to any gene: 6. CDR3 residues: CASSRGTSGAEDTQYF. CDR3 nucleotides: TGCGCCAGCAGCCGCGGGACTAGCGGGGCGGAAGATACGCAGTATTTT.

This clonotype showed up many times. V gene TRBV20-1 combines with J gene TRBJ2-7, with 8 nucleotides matching TRBD2. The CDR3 is made up of 14 amino acids. Germline CDR1 and CDR2: DFQATT and SNEGSKA (reference sequence). The J segment lost 0 bases and the V segment lost 5 bases, leaving 6 bases of the junction unmatched. Here the CDR3 DNA reads TGCAGTGCTCCTCAGCGGGGGAACTCCTACGAGCAGTACTTC. Translating it yields CSAPQRGNSYEQYF.

This chain connects TRBV12-3 or TRBV12-4 to TRBJ1-1; a possible D gene is TRBD1 (5 bases). The CDR3 is made up of 13 amino acids. Trimming shortened V by 8 bases and J by 1 base, and 11 bases separated the two germline ends. CDR3 residues: CASGPGGNTEAFF. The CDR3 bases are TGTGCCAGCGGACCGGGGGGGAACACTGAAGCTTTCTTT.